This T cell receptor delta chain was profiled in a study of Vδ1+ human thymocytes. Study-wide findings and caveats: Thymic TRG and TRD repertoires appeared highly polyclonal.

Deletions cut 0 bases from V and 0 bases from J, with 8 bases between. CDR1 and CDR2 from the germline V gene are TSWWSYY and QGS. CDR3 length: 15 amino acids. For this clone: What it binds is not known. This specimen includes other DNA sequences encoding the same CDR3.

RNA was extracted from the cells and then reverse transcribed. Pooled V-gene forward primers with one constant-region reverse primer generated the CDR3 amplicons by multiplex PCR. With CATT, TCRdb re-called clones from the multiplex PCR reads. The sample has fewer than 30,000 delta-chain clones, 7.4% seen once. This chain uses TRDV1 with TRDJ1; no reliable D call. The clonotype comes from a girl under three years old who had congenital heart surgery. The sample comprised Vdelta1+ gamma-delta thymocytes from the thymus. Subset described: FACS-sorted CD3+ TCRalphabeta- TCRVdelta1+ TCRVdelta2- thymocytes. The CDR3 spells CALGELHLYTDKLIF. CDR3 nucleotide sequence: TGTGCTCTTGGGGAACTCCATCTTTACACCGATAAACTCATCTTT.